This TCR beta chain was sequenced during a study of response to subunit inactivated influenza vaccine. TCRdb re-called the RT-PCR reads through MiXCR, storing one row per CDR3 protein. This table has approximately 700,000 distinct CDR3 sequences, 11% to 15% appearing once. A remark on this clonotype: Its specificity is not known.

Overall study results and limits: Seasonal influenza vaccination, on each occasion, was suggested by the authors to recruit few new T cells.

The CDR3 spans 16 residues. Germline lookup yields CDR1 SGHTA and CDR2 FQGNSA. Trimming removed 1 base from V and 4 bases from J; junction bases left unmatched: 9. Sequencing was performed on PBMCs from blood, taken 14 to 15 days before vaccination. The rearrangement uses TRBV7-2 and TRBJ2-7; 8 nucleotides agree with TRBD1. The clonotype comes from a man between 45 and 60 years old who received an inactivated influenza vaccine. The DNA of the CDR3 is TGTGCCAGCAGCTTAGTACCCGGGACAGGACAGTACGAGCAGTACTTC. It encodes CASSLVPGTGQYEQYF. The full variable domain, rest sourced from reference TRBV7-2 and TRBJ2-7, is GAGVSQSPSNKVTEKGKDVELRCDPISGHTALYWYRQSLGQGLEFLIYFQGNSAPDKSGLPSDRFSAERTGGSVSTLTIQRTQQEDSAVYLCASSLVPGTGQYEQYFGPGTRLTVT.